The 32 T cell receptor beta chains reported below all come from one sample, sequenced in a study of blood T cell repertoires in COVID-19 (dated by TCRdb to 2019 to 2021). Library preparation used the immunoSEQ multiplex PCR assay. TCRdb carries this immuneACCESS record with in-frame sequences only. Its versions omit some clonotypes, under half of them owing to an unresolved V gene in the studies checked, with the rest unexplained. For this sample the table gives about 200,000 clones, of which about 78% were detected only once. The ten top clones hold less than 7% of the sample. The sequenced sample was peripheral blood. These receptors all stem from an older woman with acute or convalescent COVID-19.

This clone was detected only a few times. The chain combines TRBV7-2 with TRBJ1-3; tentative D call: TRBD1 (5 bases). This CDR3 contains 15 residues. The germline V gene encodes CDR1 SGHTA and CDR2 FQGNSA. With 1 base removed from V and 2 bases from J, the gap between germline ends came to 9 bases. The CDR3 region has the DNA TGTGCCAGCAGCTTAGTCCAGGGTACTGGAAACACCATATATTTT. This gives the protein CASSLVQGTGNTIYF.

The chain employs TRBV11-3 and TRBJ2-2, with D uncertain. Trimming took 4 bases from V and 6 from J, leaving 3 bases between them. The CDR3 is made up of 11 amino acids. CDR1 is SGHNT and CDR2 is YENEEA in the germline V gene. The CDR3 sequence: CASSSSGELFF. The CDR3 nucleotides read TGTGCCAGCAGCTCGTCCGGGGAGCTGTTTTTT.

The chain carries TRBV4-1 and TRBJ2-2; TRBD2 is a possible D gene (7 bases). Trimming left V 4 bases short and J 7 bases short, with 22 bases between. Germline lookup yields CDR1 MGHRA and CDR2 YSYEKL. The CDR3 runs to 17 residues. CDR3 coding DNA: TGCGCCAGCAGCCCCTGGGGGGCGGGAGATCGGGGCGGGGAGCTGTTTTTT. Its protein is CASSPWGAGDRGGELFF.

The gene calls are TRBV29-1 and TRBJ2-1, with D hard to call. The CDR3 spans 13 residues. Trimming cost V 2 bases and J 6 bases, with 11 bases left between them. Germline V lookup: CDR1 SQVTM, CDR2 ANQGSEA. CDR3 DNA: TGCAGCGTTGAAAGGTTAGCCGGCAATGAGCAGTTCTTC. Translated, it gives CSVERLAGNEQFF.

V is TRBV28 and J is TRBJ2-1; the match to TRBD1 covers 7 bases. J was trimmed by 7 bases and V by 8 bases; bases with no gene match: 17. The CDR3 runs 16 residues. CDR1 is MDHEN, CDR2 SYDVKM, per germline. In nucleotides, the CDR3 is TGTGCCAGCCCCCCCCCGACAGGGCCCCCCGGGAATGAGCAGTTCTTC. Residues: CASPPPTGPPGNEQFF.

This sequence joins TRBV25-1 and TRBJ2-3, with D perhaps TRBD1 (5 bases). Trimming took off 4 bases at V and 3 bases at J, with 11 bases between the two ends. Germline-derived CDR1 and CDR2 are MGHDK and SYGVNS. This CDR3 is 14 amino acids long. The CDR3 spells CASSGTGMTDTQYF. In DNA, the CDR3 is TGTGCCAGCAGTGGAACAGGCATGACAGATACGCAGTATTTT.

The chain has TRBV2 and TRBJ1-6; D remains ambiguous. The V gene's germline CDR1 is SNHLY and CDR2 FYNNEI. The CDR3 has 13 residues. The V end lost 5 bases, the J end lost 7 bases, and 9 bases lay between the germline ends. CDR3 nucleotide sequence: TGTGCCAGCAGTTTAACAATGAATTCACCCCTCCACTTT. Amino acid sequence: CASSLTMNSPLHF.

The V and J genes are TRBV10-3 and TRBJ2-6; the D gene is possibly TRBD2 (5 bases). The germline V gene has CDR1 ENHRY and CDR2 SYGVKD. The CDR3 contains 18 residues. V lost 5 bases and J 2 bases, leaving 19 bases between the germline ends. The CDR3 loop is CAISLIRPGGAGANVLTF. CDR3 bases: TGTGCCATCAGTCTGATACGACCTGGAGGCGCTGGGGCCAACGTCCTGACTTTC.

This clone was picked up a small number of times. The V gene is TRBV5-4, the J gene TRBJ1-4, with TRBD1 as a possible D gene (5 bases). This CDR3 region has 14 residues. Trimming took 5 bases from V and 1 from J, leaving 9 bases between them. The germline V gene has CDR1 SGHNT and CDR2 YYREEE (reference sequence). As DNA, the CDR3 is TGTGCCAGCAGTTCCCAGGGAACTAATGAAAAACTGTTTTTT. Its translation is CASSSQGTNEKLFF.

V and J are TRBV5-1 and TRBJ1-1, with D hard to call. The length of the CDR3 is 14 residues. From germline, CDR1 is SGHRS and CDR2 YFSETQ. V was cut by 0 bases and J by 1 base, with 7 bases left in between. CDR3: CASSLEASNTEAFF. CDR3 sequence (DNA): TGCGCCAGCAGCTTGGAAGCGTCGAACACTGAAGCTTTCTTT.

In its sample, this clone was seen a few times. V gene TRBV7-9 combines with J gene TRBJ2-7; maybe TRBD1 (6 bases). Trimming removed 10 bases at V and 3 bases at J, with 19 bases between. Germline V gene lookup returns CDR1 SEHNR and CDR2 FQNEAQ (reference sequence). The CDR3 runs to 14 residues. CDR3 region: CAIENRDKNYEQYF. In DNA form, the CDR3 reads TGTGCCATCGAAAACCGGGACAAGAACTACGAGCAGTACTTC. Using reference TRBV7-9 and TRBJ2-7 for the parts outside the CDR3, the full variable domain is DTGVSQNPRHKITKRGQNVTFRCDPISEHNRLYWYRQTLGQGPEFLTYFQNEAQLEKSRLLSDRFSAERPKGSFSTLEIQRTEQGDSAMYLCAIENRDKNYEQYFGPGTRLTVT.

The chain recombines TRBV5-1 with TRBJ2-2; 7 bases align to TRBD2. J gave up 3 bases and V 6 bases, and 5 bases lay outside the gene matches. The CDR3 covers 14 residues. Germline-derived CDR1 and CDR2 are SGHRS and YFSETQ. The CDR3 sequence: CASTRSGDTGELFF. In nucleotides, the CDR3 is TGCGCCAGCACCCGGAGCGGGGACACCGGGGAGCTGTTTTTT.

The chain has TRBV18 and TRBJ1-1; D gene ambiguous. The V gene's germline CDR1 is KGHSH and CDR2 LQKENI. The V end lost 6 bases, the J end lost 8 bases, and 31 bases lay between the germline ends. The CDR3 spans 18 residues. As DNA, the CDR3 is TGTGCCAGCTCCCCCCCCAAATTATCCCCCAACTATCCAACCGAAGCTTTCTTT. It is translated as CASSPPKLSPNYPTEAFF.

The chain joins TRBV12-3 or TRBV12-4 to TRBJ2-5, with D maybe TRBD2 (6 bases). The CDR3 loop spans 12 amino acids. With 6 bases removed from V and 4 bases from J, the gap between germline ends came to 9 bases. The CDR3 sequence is CASRGGAETQYF. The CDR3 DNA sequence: TGTGCCAGCAGAGGAGGGGCAGAGACCCAGTACTTC.

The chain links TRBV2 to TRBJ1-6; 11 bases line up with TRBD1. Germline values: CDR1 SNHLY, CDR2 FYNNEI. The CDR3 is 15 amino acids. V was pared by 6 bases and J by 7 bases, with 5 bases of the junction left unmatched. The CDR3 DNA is TGTGCCAGCAGGGGGACAGGGGGGATAAATTCACCCCTCCACTTT. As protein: CASRGTGGINSPLHF.

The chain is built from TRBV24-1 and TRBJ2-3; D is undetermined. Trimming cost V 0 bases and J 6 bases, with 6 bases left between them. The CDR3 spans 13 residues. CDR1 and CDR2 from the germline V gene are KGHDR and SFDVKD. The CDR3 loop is CATSDLARDTQYF. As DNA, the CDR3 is TGTGCCACCAGTGATTTGGCCAGGGATACGCAGTATTTT.

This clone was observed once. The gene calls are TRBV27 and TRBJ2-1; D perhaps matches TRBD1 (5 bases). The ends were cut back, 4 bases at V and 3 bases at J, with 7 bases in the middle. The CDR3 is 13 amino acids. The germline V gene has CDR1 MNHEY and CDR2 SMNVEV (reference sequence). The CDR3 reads CASSSDIYNEQFF. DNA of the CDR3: TGTGCCAGCAGTTCGGACATCTACAATGAGCAGTTCTTC.

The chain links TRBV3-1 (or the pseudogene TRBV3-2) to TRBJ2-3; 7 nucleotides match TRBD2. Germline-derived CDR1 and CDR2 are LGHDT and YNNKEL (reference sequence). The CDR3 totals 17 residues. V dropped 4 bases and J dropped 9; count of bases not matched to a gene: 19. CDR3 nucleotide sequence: TGTGCCAGCAGCCCAAACCCTGGGGCTTTGACTAGCACGACGCAGTATTTT. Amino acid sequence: CASSPNPGALTSTTQYF.

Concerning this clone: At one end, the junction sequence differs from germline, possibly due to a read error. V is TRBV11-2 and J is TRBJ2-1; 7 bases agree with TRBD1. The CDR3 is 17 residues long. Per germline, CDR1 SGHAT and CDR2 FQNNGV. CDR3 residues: CASRLGGGQSSYNEQFF. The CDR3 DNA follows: TGTGCCAGCAGGTTAGGGGGCGGACAGAGCTCCTACAATGAGCAGTTCTTC.

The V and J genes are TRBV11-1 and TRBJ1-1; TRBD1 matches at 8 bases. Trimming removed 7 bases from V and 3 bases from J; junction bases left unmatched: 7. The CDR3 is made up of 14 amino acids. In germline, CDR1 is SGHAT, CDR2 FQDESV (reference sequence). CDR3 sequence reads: CASTQGALDTEAFF. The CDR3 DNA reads TGTGCCAGCACCCAGGGGGCTTTGGACACTGAAGCTTTCTTT.

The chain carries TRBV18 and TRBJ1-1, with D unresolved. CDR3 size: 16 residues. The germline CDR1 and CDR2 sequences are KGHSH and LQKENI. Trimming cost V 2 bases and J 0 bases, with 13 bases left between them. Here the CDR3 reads CASSPIGSSMNTEAFF. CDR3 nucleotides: TGTGCCAGCTCACCAATCGGGTCGTCCATGAACACTGAAGCTTTCTTT.

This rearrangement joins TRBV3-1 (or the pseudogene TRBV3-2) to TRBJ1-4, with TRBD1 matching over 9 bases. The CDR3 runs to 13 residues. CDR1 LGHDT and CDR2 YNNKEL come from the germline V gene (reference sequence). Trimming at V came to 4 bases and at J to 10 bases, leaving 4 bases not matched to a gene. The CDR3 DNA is TGTGCCAGCAGCCTGGGACAGGGCGGAAAACTGTTTTTT. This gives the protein CASSLGQGGKLFF.

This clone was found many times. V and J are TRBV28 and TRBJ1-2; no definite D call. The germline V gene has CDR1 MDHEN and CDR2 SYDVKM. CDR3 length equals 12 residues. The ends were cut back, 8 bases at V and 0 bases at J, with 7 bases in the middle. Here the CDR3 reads CASGYSNYGYTF. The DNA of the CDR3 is TGTGCCAGCGGTTACTCTAACTATGGCTACACCTTC.

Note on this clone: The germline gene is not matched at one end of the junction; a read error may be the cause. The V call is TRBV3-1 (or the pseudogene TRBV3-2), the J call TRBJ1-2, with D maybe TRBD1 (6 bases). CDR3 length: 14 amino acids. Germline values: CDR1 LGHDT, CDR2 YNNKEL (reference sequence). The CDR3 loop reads CASTQGGGRGGYTF. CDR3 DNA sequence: TGTGCCAGCACCCAAGGGGGGGGAAGGGGTGGCTACACCTTC.

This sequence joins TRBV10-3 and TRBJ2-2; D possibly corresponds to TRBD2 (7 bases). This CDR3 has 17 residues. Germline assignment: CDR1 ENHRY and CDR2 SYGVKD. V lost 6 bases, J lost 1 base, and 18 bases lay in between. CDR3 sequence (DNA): TGTGCCATCAGAGGGGCTAGCGGAGGGGGGAACACCGGGGAGCTGTTTTTT. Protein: CAIRGASGGGNTGELFF.

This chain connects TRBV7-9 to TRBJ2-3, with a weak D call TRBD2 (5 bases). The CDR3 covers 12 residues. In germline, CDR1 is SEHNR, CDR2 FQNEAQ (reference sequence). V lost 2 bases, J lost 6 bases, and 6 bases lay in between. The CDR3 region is CASSLSGDTQYF. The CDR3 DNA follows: TGTGCCAGCAGCTTATCGGGGGATACGCAGTATTTT.

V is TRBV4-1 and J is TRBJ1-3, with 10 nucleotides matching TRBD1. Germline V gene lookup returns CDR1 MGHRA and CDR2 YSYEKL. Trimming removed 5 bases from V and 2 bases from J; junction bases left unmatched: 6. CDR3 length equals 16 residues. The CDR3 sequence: CASSTRTGGPGNTIYF. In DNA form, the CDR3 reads TGCGCCAGCAGCACCCGGACAGGGGGTCCTGGAAACACCATATATTTT.

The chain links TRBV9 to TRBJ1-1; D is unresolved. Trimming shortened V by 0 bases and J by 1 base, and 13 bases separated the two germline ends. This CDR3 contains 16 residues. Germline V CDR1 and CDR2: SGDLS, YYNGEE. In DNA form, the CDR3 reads TGTGCCAGCAGCGTAGTGGACGGAGGAAAGAACACTGAAGCTTTCTTT. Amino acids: CASSVVDGGKNTEAFF.

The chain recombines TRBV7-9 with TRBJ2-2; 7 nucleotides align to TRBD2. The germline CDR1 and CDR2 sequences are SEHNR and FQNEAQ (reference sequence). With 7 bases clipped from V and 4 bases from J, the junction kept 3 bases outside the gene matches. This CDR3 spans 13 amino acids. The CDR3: CASTPGGTGELFF. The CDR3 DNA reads TGTGCCAGCACCCCGGGGGGCACCGGGGAGCTGTTTTTT. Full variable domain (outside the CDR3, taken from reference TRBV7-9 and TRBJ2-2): DTGVSQNPRHKITKRGQNVTFRCDPISEHNRLYWYRQTLGQGPEFLTYFQNEAQLEKSRLLSDRFSAERPKGSFSTLEIQRTEQGDSAMYLCASTPGGTGELFFGEGSRLTVL.

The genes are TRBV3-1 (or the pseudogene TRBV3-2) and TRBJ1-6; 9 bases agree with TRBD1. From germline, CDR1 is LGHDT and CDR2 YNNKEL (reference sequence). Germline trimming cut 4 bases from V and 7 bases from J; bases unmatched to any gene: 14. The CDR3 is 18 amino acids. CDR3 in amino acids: CASSRPRGTGGMNSPLHF. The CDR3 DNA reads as TGTGCCAGCAGCCGCCCCAGGGGTACAGGGGGCATGAATTCACCCCTCCACTTT.

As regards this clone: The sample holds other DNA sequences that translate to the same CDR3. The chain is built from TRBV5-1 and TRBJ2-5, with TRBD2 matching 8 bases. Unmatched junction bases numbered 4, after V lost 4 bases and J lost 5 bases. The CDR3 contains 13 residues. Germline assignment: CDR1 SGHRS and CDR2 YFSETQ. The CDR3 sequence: CASSSGSGETQYF. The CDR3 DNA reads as TGCGCCAGCAGCAGCGGGAGTGGCGAGACCCAGTACTTC.

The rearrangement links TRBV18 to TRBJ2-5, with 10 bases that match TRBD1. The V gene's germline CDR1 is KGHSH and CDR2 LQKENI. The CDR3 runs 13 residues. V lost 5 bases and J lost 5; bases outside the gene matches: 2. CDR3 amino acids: CASSGTGDETQYF. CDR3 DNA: TGTGCCAGCTCAGGGACAGGGGACGAGACCCAGTACTTC.